The 19 T cell receptor beta chains given below trace back to one sample, sequenced in a study of blood T cell repertoires in COVID-19. Some clones are missing from TCRdb's copy, which holds only in-frame ones; the method was immunoSEQ multiplex PCR. This sample has fewer than 40,000 clones; 75% to 90% occur once, and the top ten carry under 30%. Source material: peripheral blood. These receptor sequences come from a woman older than 75 with active or convalescent COVID-19.

J is TRBJ1-1 and V is TRBV6-5, with 10 bases identical to TRBD1. Germline-derived CDR1 and CDR2 are MNHEY and SVGAGI. Trimming at V came to 2 bases and at J to 3 bases, leaving 6 bases not matched to a gene. The CDR3 covers 16 residues. The CDR3 nucleotides read TGTGCCAGCAGTTACGACAGGGGGCGAGGGCACACTGAAGCTTTCTTT. Translation: CASSYDRGRGHTEAFF.

J is TRBJ1-2 and V is TRBV6-5; 7 nucleotides line up with TRBD1. The CDR3 is 14 amino acids. Trimming took 5 bases from V and 5 from J; bases not matched to a gene: 8. Germline values: CDR1 MNHEY, CDR2 SVGAGI. CDR3 nucleotide sequence: TGTGCCAGCAGTCCGGCAGGGGGAAAGTATGGCTACACCTTC. It yields the protein CASSPAGGKYGYTF.

This clone was found once. The genes are TRBV29-1 and TRBJ2-2; D ambiguous. CDR1 is SQVTM and CDR2 is ANQGSEA in the germline V gene. CDR3 length: 14 amino acids. V gave up 1 base and J gave up 0 bases, with 6 bases separating them. The DNA for the CDR3 is TGCAGCGTTGAAGTACTTGCGAACACCGGGGAGCTGTTTTTT. It encodes CSVEVLANTGELFF.

This chain connects TRBV5-1 to TRBJ2-5; 11 positions agree with TRBD2. Trimming at V came to 0 bases and at J to 3 bases, leaving 4 bases not matched to a gene. The CDR3 is 16 residues long. Per the germline V gene, CDR1 is SGHRS and CDR2 is YFSETQ. The CDR3 is CASSLDGLAGKETQYF. Written as DNA, the CDR3 is TGCGCCAGCAGCTTGGACGGACTAGCGGGCAAAGAGACCCAGTACTTC.

The chain employs TRBV7-6 and TRBJ2-5, with TRBD2 matching 12 bases. The CDR3 extends over 15 amino acids. V lost 6 bases to trimming and J lost 1 base; unmatched junction nucleotides: 3. Looked up from germline, CDR1 is SGHVS and CDR2 is FNYEAQ. The CDR3 protein is CASRGTSGPQETQYF. The DNA for the CDR3 is TGTGCCAGCAGGGGGACTAGCGGGCCCCAAGAGACCCAGTACTTC.

The rearrangement links TRBV7-9 to TRBJ2-1; no definite D call. The CDR3 consists of 12 residues. Between the trimmed V and J ends, which lost 5 bases and 6 bases, there was a span of 8 bases. CDR1 is SEHNR and CDR2 is FQNEAQ in the germline V gene (reference sequence). CDR3 in amino acids: CASSGPANEQFF. CDR3 in DNA: TGTGCCAGCAGCGGGCCAGCCAATGAGCAGTTCTTC. Variable domain in full (rest from reference TRBV7-9 and TRBJ2-1): DTGVSQNPRHKITKRGQNVTFRCDPISEHNRLYWYRQTLGQGPEFLTYFQNEAQLEKSRLLSDRFSAERPKGSFSTLEIQRTEQGDSAMYLCASSGPANEQFFGPGTRLTVL.

The chain joins TRBV6-5 to TRBJ1-2, with D uncertain. The CDR3 runs to 11 residues. V was trimmed by 5 bases and J by 4 bases, leaving 5 bases between them. Germline CDR1 and CDR2: MNHEY and SVGAGI. This CDR3 is CASSLGYGYTF. DNA for the CDR3: TGTGCCAGCAGTCTCGGCTATGGCTACACCTTC.

This chain uses TRBV28 with TRBJ1-5, with D tentatively TRBD1 (5 bases). This CDR3 contains 14 residues. V lost 3 bases and J lost 2, with 8 bases in between. Germline V gene lookup returns CDR1 MDHEN and CDR2 SYDVKM. The CDR3 DNA is TGTGCCAGCAGTTTCGCAGGGCGCAATCAGCCCCAGCATTTT. Protein: CASSFAGRNQPQHF.

This clone showed up just once. This chain links TRBV5-6 with TRBJ1-1, with 8 bases identical to TRBD1. The germline V gene has CDR1 SGHDT and CDR2 YYEEEE. After removal of 0 bases from V and 2 bases from J, the junction contained 6 bases not matched to a gene. The CDR3 has 16 amino acids. The CDR3: CASSLVPGGYNTEAFF. The DNA of the CDR3 is TGTGCCAGCAGCTTGGTTCCAGGGGGCTATAACACTGAAGCTTTCTTT.

The chain joins TRBV6-5 to TRBJ1-4; the D is unclear. CDR1 and CDR2 from the germline V gene are MNHEY and SVGAGI. V lost 6 bases to trimming and J lost 15 bases, with 14 bases between them. The CDR3 spans 11 residues. This CDR3 is CASREVERVFF. The CDR3 nucleotides are TGTGCCAGCAGGGAGGTAGAAAGGGTGTTTTTT.

This rearrangement joins TRBV25-1 to TRBJ2-1; 8 nucleotides match TRBD2. This CDR3 has 14 residues. Unmatched junction bases numbered 8, after V lost 1 base and J lost 12 bases. The germline CDR1 and CDR2 sequences are MGHDK and SYGVNS. The CDR3 region is CASSESGGAVRQFF. CDR3 nucleotides: TGTGCCAGCAGTGAATCCGGGGGGGCGGTGCGGCAGTTCTTC.

The genes are TRBV6-5 and TRBJ2-7; 7 bases match TRBD2. This CDR3 is 14 amino acids long. CDR1 is MNHEY and CDR2 is SVGAGI in the germline V gene. Trimming at V came to 7 bases and at J to 1 base, leaving 7 bases not matched to a gene. This CDR3 reads CASMQAGSSYEQYF. CDR3 coding DNA: TGTGCCAGCATGCAAGCGGGGAGTTCCTACGAGCAGTACTTC.

The chain uses TRBV19 and TRBJ2-5, with TRBD1 matching over 9 bases. The junction had 20 bases not matched to a gene; V was cut back by 7 bases and J by 5 bases. The germline V gene encodes CDR1 LNHDA and CDR2 SQIVND (reference sequence). This CDR3 spans 18 amino acids. The CDR3 region is CASTPTPFRDRVGETQYF. In DNA, the CDR3 is TGTGCCAGTACTCCAACCCCCTTCCGGGACAGGGTTGGGGAGACCCAGTACTTC.

The chain has TRBV5-1 and TRBJ1-1; 7 positions agree with TRBD1. Looked up from germline, CDR1 is SGHRS and CDR2 is YFSETQ. Trimming removed 3 bases from V and 5 bases from J; junction bases left unmatched: 10. The CDR3 sequence is 15 residues long. CDR3 nucleotides: TGCGCCAGCAGCTCTACAGCAGGGGGGATAACTGAAGCTTTCTTT. Amino acid sequence: CASSSTAGGITEAFF.

The chain joins TRBV6-5 to TRBJ1-6; 8 bases map to TRBD1. Per the germline V gene, CDR1 is MNHEY and CDR2 is SVGAGI. CDR3 length equals 16 residues. The J segment lost 10 bases and the V segment lost 0 bases, leaving 8 bases of the junction unmatched. CDR3 region: CASSYSFQGAGSPLHF. CDR3 nucleotide sequence: TGTGCCAGCAGTTACTCGTTTCAGGGGGCAGGGTCACCCCTCCACTTT.

The chain employs TRBV9 and TRBJ2-3; 10 bases are shared with TRBD2. The V gene's germline CDR1 is SGDLS and CDR2 YYNGEE. The CDR3 is made up of 17 amino acids. V shed 3 bases and J 6 bases; nucleotides not matched to a gene: 13. The chain's CDR3 is CASSGNYKRGGRDTQYF. The CDR3 nucleotides read TGTGCCAGCAGCGGGAATTATAAGCGGGGGGGCCGGGATACGCAGTATTTT.

This chain joins TRBV10-3 and TRBJ1-2; tentatively, D is TRBD1 (5 bases). The CDR3 runs 15 residues. Germline loops: CDR1 ENHRY, CDR2 SYGVKD. V lost 3 bases, J lost 4 bases, and 15 bases lay in between. CDR3 sequence (DNA): TGTGCCATCAGTGAAAATGTACAGGTTTTCTATGGCTACACCTTC. This gives the protein CAISENVQVFYGYTF.

Here the CDR3 DNA reads TGTGCCAGCTCACCCAAAGGGGTTAGGGGGCTACGGACAGGCTACGAGCAGTACTTC. This translates into CASSPKGVRGLRTGYEQYF. The gene calls are TRBV18 and TRBJ2-7; TRBD1 aligns across 7 bases. V shed 3 bases and J 3 bases; nucleotides not matched to a gene: 20. Per the germline V gene, CDR1 is KGHSH and CDR2 is LQKENI. CDR3 length: 19 residues. Filled out from reference TRBV18 and TRBJ2-7, the complete variable domain reads NAGVMQNPRHLVRRRGQEARLRCSPMKGHSHVYWYRQLPEEGLKFMVYLQKENIIDESGMPKERFSAEFPKEGPSILRIQQVVRGDSAAYFCASSPKGVRGLRTGYEQYFGPGTRLTVT.

The chain uses TRBV7-6 and TRBJ1-4; D is unclear. Deletions cut 5 bases from V and 7 bases from J, with 14 bases between. CDR1 SGHVS and CDR2 FNYEAQ come from the germline V gene. This CDR3 is built from 14 residues. CDR3 residues: CASSTQPQFEKLFF. The CDR3 DNA reads as TGTGCCAGCAGCACCCAACCCCAGTTTGAAAAACTGTTTTTT.